The T cell receptor (beta chain) described here comes from a study of CDR3 diversity in severe acne. TCRdb recomputed calls from the PCR reads with MiXCR, one row per CDR3 protein. The sample has 85,000 to 120,000 distinct CDR3 sequences; more than 45% are singletons. The specimen was blood. The TCR was taken from a male donor with acne.

CDR3: CASSHDRVYGYTF. CDR3 nucleotides: TGTGCCAGCAGTCATGACAGGGTCTATGGCTACACCTTC. This sequence joins TRBV28 and TRBJ1-2, with TRBD1 matching over 7 bases. J lost 4 bases, V lost 5 bases, and 4 bases had no gene match. This CDR3 region has 13 residues. Germline loops: CDR1 MDHEN, CDR2 SYDVKM.